This TCR beta chain was sequenced in a study of cytomegalovirus exposure and HLA in healthy donors. Findings and limits, study-wide: Most TCR sequences proved rare, with some public TCRs found in many donors. Most of the TCR beta V segments (in an earlier analysis) were productive either about 90% or about 30% of the time.

For this clone: The antigen remains undetermined.

The PCR employed 60 Vbeta primers together with 13 Jbeta primers. Assay used: immunoSEQ multiplex PCR; TCRdb lists only in-frame clones, some missing. Of around 110,000 clones detected, roughly three quarters appear once; the ten largest clones hold 4% to 5.5%. CDR1 and CDR2 (germline): SGHDT, YYEEEE. The ends lost 4 bases at V and 0 bases at J; junction bases unmatched: 2. The CDR3 loop spans 15 amino acids. This receptor was taken from a man aged 25-45 years in good health and CMV-seropositive. The chain has TRBV5-6 and TRBJ1-5, with TRBD1 identical over 9 bases. Input material: PBMCs. Here the CDR3 reads CASSLGQGSNQPQHF. CDR3 coding DNA: TGTGCCAGCAGCCTGGGACAGGGTAGCAATCAGCCCCAGCATTTT.